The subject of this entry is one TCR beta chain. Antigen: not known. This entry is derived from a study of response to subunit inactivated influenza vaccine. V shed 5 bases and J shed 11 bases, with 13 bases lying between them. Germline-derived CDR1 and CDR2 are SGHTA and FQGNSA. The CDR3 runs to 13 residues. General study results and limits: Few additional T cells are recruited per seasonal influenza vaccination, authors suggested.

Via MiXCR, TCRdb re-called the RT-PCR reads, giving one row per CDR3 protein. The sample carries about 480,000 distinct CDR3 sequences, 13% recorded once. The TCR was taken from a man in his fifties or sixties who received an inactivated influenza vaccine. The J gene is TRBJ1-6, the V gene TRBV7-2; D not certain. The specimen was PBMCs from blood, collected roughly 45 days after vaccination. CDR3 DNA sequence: TGTGCCAGCAGCACGGAACCACGCGCACCCCTCCACTTT. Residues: CASSTEPRAPLHF.